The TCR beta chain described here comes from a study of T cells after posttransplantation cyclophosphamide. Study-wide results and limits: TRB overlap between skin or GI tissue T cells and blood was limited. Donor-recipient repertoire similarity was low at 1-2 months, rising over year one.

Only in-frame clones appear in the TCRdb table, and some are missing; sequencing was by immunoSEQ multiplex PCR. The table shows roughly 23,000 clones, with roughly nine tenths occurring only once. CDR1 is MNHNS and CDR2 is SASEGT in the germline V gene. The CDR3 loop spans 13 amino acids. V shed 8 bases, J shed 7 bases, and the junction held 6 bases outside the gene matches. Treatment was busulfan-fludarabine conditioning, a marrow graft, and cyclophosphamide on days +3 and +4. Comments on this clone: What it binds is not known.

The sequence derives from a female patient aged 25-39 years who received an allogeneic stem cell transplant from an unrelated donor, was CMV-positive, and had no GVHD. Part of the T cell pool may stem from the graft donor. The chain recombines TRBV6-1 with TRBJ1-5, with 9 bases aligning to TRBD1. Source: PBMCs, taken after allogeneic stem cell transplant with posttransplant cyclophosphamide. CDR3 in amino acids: CASEDRGGQPQHF. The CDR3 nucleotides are TGTGCCAGCGAGGACAGGGGAGGACAGCCCCAGCATTTT.